These T cell receptor beta chains were read from a single sample in a study of Ad26.COV2.S vaccination and SARS-CoV-2 variants. Profiled with immunoSEQ multiplex PCR; TCRdb holds only in-frame clones, not every one. The table shows hundreds of thousands of clones, with roughly 89% occurring only once. The source was peripheral blood, collected in a trial of Ad26.COV2.S vaccine versus placebo. The source is a person aged 18-65 years who received the Ad26.COV2.S COVID-19 vaccine or a placebo. CDR3s include the opening cysteine and the closing phenylalanine or tryptophan. D genes are given only for firm matches. Clone size is not always given. Where it is, it says once, few, many or a class for expanded clones.

d_gene	abundance	j_gene	v_gene	CDR3nt	CDR3aa
TRBD1	few	TRBJ1-5	TRBV30	TGTGCCTGGAGTGGTGGGGACAGGGGAGGTCAGCCCCAGCATTTT	CAWSGGDRGGQPQHF
-	-	TRBJ2-5	TRBV6-1	TGTGCCAGCAGTGAAGGGGCATCAAGGGAAGAGACCCAGTACTTC	CASSEGASREETQYF
-	-	TRBJ1-1	TRBV28	TGTGCCAGCAGTTTATGGGGCGGGGGCACTGAAGCTTTCTTT	CASSLWGGGTEAFF
-	-	TRBJ1-1	TRBV7-6	TGTGCCAGCAGCTTAGCGCCTGAAGGGTCGATAGAATATACTGAAGCTTTCTTT	CASSLAPEGSIEYTEAFF
TRBD1	-	TRBJ1-4	TRBV27	TGTGCCAGCAGTTTATCAACCAGGGGGCTGAGGTCAACTAATGAAAAACTGTTTTTT	CASSLSTRGLRSTNEKLFF
-	once	TRBJ1-1	TRBV11-3	TGTGCCAGCAGCTTATGGGGGGGCACTGAAGCTTTCTTT	CASSLWGGTEAFF
-	few	TRBJ2-7	TRBV19	TGTGCCAGTAGTAGGTACAGCTCCTCCTACGAGCAGTACTTC	CASSRYSSSYEQYF
-	once	TRBJ1-1	TRBV7-3	TGTGCCAGCAGCTTGGCATGGGGGGCTGAAGCTTTCTTT	CASSLAWGAEAFF
-	-	TRBJ2-6	TRBV7-2	TGTGCCAGCAGCTACTCATCGTCGGGGGCCAACGTCCTGACTTTC	CASSYSSSGANVLTF
-	-	TRBJ2-2	TRBV6-5	TGTGCCAGCAGTTACTCCTGGGCCTTCACCGGGGAGCTGTTTTTT	CASSYSWAFTGELFF
-	-	TRBJ2-7	TRBV5-1	TGCGCCAGCAGCTTGGGTGGGCAGTCCTACGAGCAGTACTTC	CASSLGGQSYEQYF
TRBD1	-	TRBJ2-3	TRBV5-1	TGCGCCAGCAGCCCAACAGGGGCGTCCGCAGATACGCAGTATTTT	CASSPTGASADTQYF
-	-	TRBJ1-1	TRBV7-6	TGTGCCAGCAGCTCGTCCCCGGGGCTCCCTTCCGCGGGGACTGAAGCTTTCTTT	CASSSSPGLPSAGTEAFF
-	-	TRBJ1-5	TRBV7-2	TGTGCCAGCAGCTTAGCGGGGTGGCGGGATCAGCCCCAGCATTTT	CASSLAGWRDQPQHF
-	-	TRBJ2-7	TRBV4-3	TGCGCCAGCAGCCAAGGCCTGGACCCTCGGGTGAGAGAGCAGTACTTC	CASSQGLDPRVREQYF
-	-	TRBJ2-3	TRBV12-3/TRBV12-4	TGTGCCAGCAGCCCTCAGACGGGCGATACGCAGTATTTT	CASSPQTGDTQYF
-	-	TRBJ1-2	TRBV5-4	TGTGCCAGCAGCTTGGGTACTCAGGGACCGAATGGCTACACCTTC	CASSLGTQGPNGYTF
-	-	TRBJ1-4	TRBV6-6	TGTGCCAGCAGCCGGGGGGGTGGGAGCCCCGGGGAACTGTTTTTT	CASSRGGGSPGELFF
TRBD1	few	TRBJ1-5	TRBV3-1/TRBV3-2	TGTGCCAGCAGCGTCGGACAGGGAGATCAGCCCCAGCATTTT	CASSVGQGDQPQHF
-	-	TRBJ2-7	TRBV15	TGTGCCACCAGCAGAGATCCCATTGGGTACGAGCAGTACTTC	CATSRDPIGYEQYF
-	-	TRBJ2-7	TRBV5-8	TGTGCCAGCAGCTTGAAGGAAGGGTACGGGTACGAGCAGTACTTC	CASSLKEGYGYEQYF
-	-	TRBJ1-4	TRBV9	TGTGCCAGCAGCGTAGACCCCGGCCATAATGAAAAACTGTTTTTT	CASSVDPGHNEKLFF
-	-	TRBJ1-1	TRBV2	TGTGCCAGCAGTGTCGGGACAACTGAAGCTTTCTTT	CASSVGTTEAFF
-	-	TRBJ2-5	TRBV6-2/TRBV6-3	TGTGCCAGCAGTTACTCGAGTAGGAGTCGGAGGGGGGAAATCCTCCGAGAGACCCAGTACTTC	CASSYSSRSRRGEILRETQYF
-	-	TRBJ1-4	TRBV29-1	TGCAGCGTTGAAGGGGGGGGTAATGAAAAACTGTTTTTT	CSVEGGGNEKLFF
-	-	TRBJ2-7	TRBV2	TGTGCCAGCAGCAGGGGTTACGAGCAGTACTTC	CASSRGYEQYF
-	-	TRBJ2-7	TRBV7-9	TGTGCCAGCAGCGCGGGATGGGGCGACGAGCAGTACTTC	CASSAGWGDEQYF
TRBD2	-	TRBJ2-7	TRBV6-5	TGTGCCAGCAGTTACTCGATACCGGGGGGGCCGTACGAGCAGTACTTC	CASSYSIPGGPYEQYF
TRBD1	-	TRBJ1-6	TRBV9	TGTGCCAGCAGCGTAGTGGAATCCGACAGGGGAAATTCACCCCTCCACTTT	CASSVVESDRGNSPLHF
-	-	TRBJ2-5	TRBV9	TGTGCCAGCAGCGTCGTGGGGGCCTCCCAAGAGACCCAGTACTTC	CASSVVGASQETQYF
TRBD1	-	TRBJ2-5	TRBV9	TGTGCCAGCAGCGAAAGACAGGGGTGGGAGACCCAGTACTTC	CASSERQGWETQYF
TRBD1	once	TRBJ2-7	TRBV9	TGTGCCAGCAGCCCCCGGACAGGGTGGCACGAGCAGTACTTC	CASSPRTGWHEQYF
-	few	TRBJ1-1	TRBV13	TGTGCCAGCAGCTTTAGGACACACACTGAAGCTTTCTTT	CASSFRTHTEAFF
TRBD1	few	TRBJ1-5	TRBV7-6	TGTGCCAGCAGCCCTAGCGTGGACAGGGGCTATCAGCCCCAGCATTTT	CASSPSVDRGYQPQHF
-	-	TRBJ1-5	TRBV7-8	TGTGCCAGCAGCTTAGATCCTCGGGGCAACGGTCAGCCCCAGCATTTT	CASSLDPRGNGQPQHF
TRBD2	-	TRBJ2-3	TRBV4-3	TGCGCCAGCAGCCATTCCGCAGCGGGGGCCCCCACAGATACGCAGTATTTT	CASSHSAAGAPTDTQYF
-	few	TRBJ2-1	TRBV27	TGTGCCAGCAGTTTATCTGTGGAAAGTGAGCAGTTCTTC	CASSLSVESEQFF
-	-	TRBJ1-2	TRBV4-3	TGCGCCAGCAGCTCTAAGTATGGCTACACCTTC	CASSSKYGYTF
-	-	TRBJ1-5	TRBV6-5	TGTGCCAGCAGTTACGGCGGAGAAAATCAGCCCCAGCATTTT	CASSYGGENQPQHF
TRBD2	-	TRBJ2-5	TRBV24-1	TGTGCCACCAGTGACCCTGGGACTATGTTAGGTGAGACCCAGTACTTC	CATSDPGTMLGETQYF